Listed here are 6 T cell receptor beta chains from one sample, sequenced in a study of T cells expressing NK-cell markers. TCRdb processed the 5' RACE reads again and assigns one entry to each CDR3 protein, with no DNA. The listing records hundreds of thousands of distinct CDR3 sequences. The specimen sequenced was blood T cells: a sorted CD56 or NKG2C T cell subset, CD4+ or CD8+ T cells, or bulk PBMC T cells (not recorded which). The receptors derive from a man between 18 and 35 years old in good health.

The chain recombines TRBV28 with TRBJ2-7; no DNA is available, so the TRBD1 call from TCRdb remains unchecked. CDR1 is MDHEN and CDR2 is SYDVKM in the germline V gene. This CDR3 region has 13 residues. This chain's CDR3 is CASTQYDGTGQYF.

The V call is TRBV7-3, the J call TRBJ1-1; TCRdb designates TRBD1, a call that cannot be tested without DNA. The V gene's germline CDR1 is SGHTA and CDR2 FQGTGA. The CDR3 loop spans 15 amino acids. CDR3 sequence reads: CASSLKKQVNTEAFF.

This chain uses TRBV20-1 with TRBJ1-3. This CDR3 spans 16 amino acids. The V gene's germline CDR1 is DFQATT and CDR2 SNEGSKA (reference sequence). The CDR3 here is CSLKPFDLLSGNTIYF.

V gene TRBV29-1 combines with J gene TRBJ2-1; TCRdb proposes TRBD2, but this gene call is untestable without DNA. The CDR3 contains 15 residues. CDR1 SQVTM and CDR2 ANQGSEA come from the germline V gene. The CDR3 loop reads CSVESLAGGNNEQFF.

V usage is TRBV12-3 or TRBV12-4 and J usage is TRBJ1-1; TCRdb designates TRBD1, a call that cannot be tested without DNA. The CDR3 consists of 16 residues. The CDR3 loop reads CASSSRQVMTNTEAFF.

The chain has TRBV9 and TRBJ2-7; TCRdb gives TRBD2 as the D gene, but with no DNA this cannot be confirmed. CDR1 is SGDLS and CDR2 is YYNGEE in the germline V gene. The CDR3 is 13 amino acids. CDR3 sequence reads: CASGGLKSYEQYF.